Each of the 9 T cell receptor beta chains below was sequenced from the same sample in a study of blood T cell repertoires in COVID-19. Sequencing used immunoSEQ multiplex PCR; TCRdb keeps in-frame clones, though not all of them. The table lists about 500,000 clones, 85% to 90% of them singletons. The sequencing sample was made of peripheral blood. The receptors were gathered from a woman between 50 and 59 years old with COVID-19, enrolled during active disease.

Turning to this clone: The sample contains more than one DNA sequence encoding this CDR3. This sequence joins TRBV12-3 or TRBV12-4 and TRBJ1-5; no reliable D call. V was cut by 4 bases and J by 7 bases, with 5 bases left in between. This CDR3 has 11 residues. As DNA, the CDR3 is TGTGCCAGCAGTTCTGGCCAGCCCCAGCATTTT. This translates into CASSSGQPQHF.

The chain joins TRBV5-1 to TRBJ2-3, with 9 bases fitting TRBD1. CDR1 and CDR2 (germline): SGHRS, YFSETQ. J gave up 3 bases and V 0 bases, and 2 bases lay outside the gene matches. This CDR3 contains 15 residues. CDR3 protein: CASSLEGQGTDTQYF. The CDR3 DNA is TGCGCCAGCAGCTTGGAAGGACAGGGGACAGATACGCAGTATTTT.

The chain has TRBV5-1 and TRBJ2-1, with TRBD2 identical over 12 bases. The CDR3 spans 16 residues. Germline V gives CDR1 SGHRS, CDR2 YFSETQ. J was trimmed by 5 bases and V by 2 bases; bases with no gene match: 5. The chain's CDR3 is CASSLTRLAGDNEQFF. The CDR3 DNA sequence: TGCGCCAGCAGCTTAACCCGACTAGCGGGGGACAATGAGCAGTTCTTC.

The gene calls are TRBV28 and TRBJ1-2, with 11 bases lining up with TRBD1. The CDR3 runs 16 residues. The V segment lost 3 bases and the J segment 3 bases; nucleotides outside the gene matches: 6. Germline V gene data show CDR1 as MDHEN and CDR2 as SYDVKM. This CDR3 reads CASSFRGQGADYGYTF. CDR3 in DNA: TGTGCCAGCAGTTTCAGAGGACAGGGGGCCGACTATGGCTACACCTTC.

V and J are TRBV30 and TRBJ2-1; 9 positions agree with TRBD2. Trimming cost V 4 bases and J 12 bases; bases outside gene matches: 4. Germline lookup yields CDR1 GTSNPN and CDR2 SVGIG (reference sequence). The CDR3 has 11 amino acids. The CDR3 bases are TGTGCCTGGACTAGCGGGGTAGGGCAGTTCTTC. Residues: CAWTSGVGQFF.

CDR3 sequence (DNA): TGTGCCAGCAGCTACCCACTAGCGGGTGAATCGTATACGCAGTATTTT. It specifies CASSYPLAGESYTQYF. The gene calls are TRBV5-4 and TRBJ2-3, with 9 nucleotides matching TRBD2. The CDR3 totals 16 residues. CDR1 and CDR2 from the germline V gene are SGHNT and YYREEE (reference sequence). J gave up 7 bases and V 3 bases, and 12 bases lay outside the gene matches.

The genes are TRBV20-1 and TRBJ1-3, with 7 bases matching TRBD1. V lost 3 bases to trimming and J lost 0 bases; unmatched junction nucleotides: 8. CDR1 is DFQATT, CDR2 SNEGSKA, per germline (reference sequence). This CDR3 spans 16 amino acids. Here the CDR3 reads CSASGWAGGSGNTIYF. The CDR3 bases are TGCAGTGCTAGTGGATGGGCAGGGGGCTCTGGAAACACCATATATTTT.

The V gene is TRBV27, the J gene TRBJ1-1; possible D gene TRBD1, 5 bases. Per the germline V gene, CDR1 is MNHEY and CDR2 is SMNVEV (reference sequence). V was pared by 5 bases and J by 2 bases, with 12 bases between. CDR3 length: 14 residues. The CDR3 here is CASSPLQGNTEAFF. CDR3 sequence (DNA): TGTGCCAGCAGTCCGCTCCAGGGAAACACTGAAGCTTTCTTT.

This clone was counted only a few times. V gene TRBV27 combines with J gene TRBJ1-2, with D possibly TRBD1 on 5 matching bases. Per germline, CDR1 MNHEY and CDR2 SMNVEV (reference sequence). V lost 4 bases and J 0 bases, leaving 12 bases between the germline ends. The CDR3 consists of 15 residues. In DNA form, the CDR3 reads TGTGCCAGCAGTTCACGGACAACTCCTAACTATGGCTACACCTTC. It codes for CASSSRTTPNYGYTF.